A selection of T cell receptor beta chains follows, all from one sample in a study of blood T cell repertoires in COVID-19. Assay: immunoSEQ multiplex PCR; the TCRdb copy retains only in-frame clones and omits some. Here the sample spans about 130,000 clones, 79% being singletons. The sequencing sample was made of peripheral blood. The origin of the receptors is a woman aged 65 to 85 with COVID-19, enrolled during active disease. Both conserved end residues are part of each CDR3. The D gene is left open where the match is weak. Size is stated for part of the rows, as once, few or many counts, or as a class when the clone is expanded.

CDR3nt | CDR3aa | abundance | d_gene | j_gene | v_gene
TGTGCCAGCAGCCCGGGACAGGGACGGAGTCAGCCCCAGCATTTT | CASSPGQGRSQPQHF | few | TRBD1 | TRBJ1-5 | TRBV4-2
TGTGCCAGCAGCCCTCGGCAGGGGAGCTACAATGAGCAGTTCTTC | CASSPRQGSYNEQFF | few | - | TRBJ2-1 | TRBV7-2
TGTGCCAGCAGCTTGCAGGGTTTCAGGGCGCAGTTCTTC | CASSLQGFRAQFF | - | - | TRBJ2-1 | TRBV7-2
TGTGCCTGGAGTGTACTTAACTCCAACTATGGCTACACCTTC | CAWSVLNSNYGYTF | once | - | TRBJ1-2 | TRBV30
TGTGCCTGGAGTGCCTACAGGGGAAGTACGAACATTCAGTACTTC | CAWSAYRGSTNIQYF | - | TRBD1 | TRBJ2-4 | TRBV30
TGTGCCAGCAGCTTGGTACGGGGTAGCGGCTACACCTTC | CASSLVRGSGYTF | - | - | TRBJ1-2 | TRBV5-6
TGTGCCAGCAGCTTGGGGCAGGGTGTATTTGGACGTGGCTACACCTTC | CASSLGQGVFGRGYTF | - | - | TRBJ1-2 | TRBV5-6
TGTGCCAGCAGCTTAGTTGGGACAGGCAATCAGCCCCAGCATTTT | CASSLVGTGNQPQHF | - | TRBD1 | TRBJ1-5 | TRBV7-2
TGTGCCAGCAGTTTAGGGTTAGCGGGGGGCGAGCAGTACTTC | CASSLGLAGGEQYF | - | TRBD2 | TRBJ2-7 | TRBV28
TGTGCCAGCTCACCCTCGACACAGGGCACAGATACGCAGTATTTT | CASSPSTQGTDTQYF | - | - | TRBJ2-3 | TRBV18
TGTGCCACCAGTGATCCCCAACGCGACTATGGCTACACCTTC | CATSDPQRDYGYTF | - | - | TRBJ1-2 | TRBV24-1
TGTGCCAGCAGGGCCGGGACAGGGGGAGATGGCTACACCTTC | CASRAGTGGDGYTF | - | TRBD1 | TRBJ1-2 | TRBV6-4
TGTGCCAGCAGTTTATTTTCGACAGGGGTCTATAATTCACCCCTCCACTTT | CASSLFSTGVYNSPLHF | - | TRBD1 | TRBJ1-6 | TRBV27
TGTGCCAGCAGCGTAGTAGGGGGCGGGACAGGGTGGCAAGAGACCCAGTACTTC | CASSVVGGGTGWQETQYF | - | TRBD1 | TRBJ2-5 | TRBV9
TGTGCCAGCAGGGGACAGCTCGCCTATGGCTACACCTTC | CASRGQLAYGYTF | - | TRBD1 | TRBJ1-2 | TRBV7-8
TGTGCCAGCAGCGTACTAGCGGGGGATAAAAACATTCAGTACTTC | CASSVLAGDKNIQYF | - | TRBD2 | TRBJ2-4 | TRBV5-6
TGTGCCAGCTCACCACGAGTGGAGGCCAGCACTGAAGCTTTCTTT | CASSPRVEASTEAFF | - | - | TRBJ1-1 | TRBV18
TGTGCCAGCGCCTTGACGGGAGGGAGTTCACCCCTCCACTTT | CASALTGGSSPLHF | few | - | TRBJ1-6 | TRBV3-1/TRBV3-2
TGTGCCAGCAGTCGTGACAGGGTGGTCTATGGCTACACCTTC | CASSRDRVVYGYTF | - | TRBD1 | TRBJ1-2 | TRBV5-6
TGTGCCAGCAGTATGACAGGGGGCACCTACGAGCAGTACTTC | CASSMTGGTYEQYF | few | TRBD1 | TRBJ2-7 | TRBV28
TGTGCCAGCAGTTACTCACGGTCCTACGAGCAGTACTTC | CASSYSRSYEQYF | - | - | TRBJ2-7 | TRBV6-2/TRBV6-3
TGTGCCAGCAGCGTCGGGACTAGCGGACGAACTAGCACAGATACGCAGTATTTT | CASSVGTSGRTSTDTQYF | - | TRBD2 | TRBJ2-3 | TRBV9
TGCGCCAGCAGCTTGGCAGCGGGGGGGCGTATTACTAGCACAGATACGCAGTATTTT | CASSLAAGGRITSTDTQYF | once | TRBD2 | TRBJ2-3 | TRBV5-1
TGCAGTGCGAGTAAAGTCCGGGTCCACACCACAGATACGCAGTATTTT | CSASKVRVHTTDTQYF | - | - | TRBJ2-3 | TRBV20-1
TGTGCCAGCAGCTCCCTGGGGACTAGCGGAAACACCGGGGAGCTGTTTTTT | CASSSLGTSGNTGELFF | - | TRBD2 | TRBJ2-2 | TRBV5-6
TGTGCCAGCAGTTACCTTGGGACAGGGAATGGCTACACCTTC | CASSYLGTGNGYTF | - | TRBD1 | TRBJ1-2 | TRBV6-5
TGTGCCAGCAGGGCGGAGGCGAATTCACCCCTCCACTTT | CASRAEANSPLHF | once | - | TRBJ1-6 | TRBV12-3/TRBV12-4
TGTGCCAGCAGCGCCGGGACTAATGGGCCGTTCTTC | CASSAGTNGPFF | - | TRBD2 | TRBJ2-1 | TRBV7-2
TGTGCCAGCAGCCATGGACTAGCTAGCACAGATACGCAGTATTTT | CASSHGLASTDTQYF | - | TRBD2 | TRBJ2-3 | TRBV5-4
TGTGCCAGCAGCTTCAACACGAACACCGGGGAGCTGTTTTTT | CASSFNTNTGELFF | - | - | TRBJ2-2 | TRBV5-8
TGCGCCAGCAGCCTCAGGACAGGGGGTGGAGATACGCAGTATTTT | CASSLRTGGGDTQYF | - | TRBD1 | TRBJ2-3 | TRBV4-1
TGTGCCAGCAGCTTGAGCGCGGACTCCTACGAGCAGTACTTC | CASSLSADSYEQYF | - | - | TRBJ2-7 | TRBV5-6